Described below is a single TCR beta chain sequence and its context. Its antigen is still unknown. The PCR ran on 60 Vbeta and 13 Jbeta primers. TCRdb's table, derived via immunoSEQ multiplex PCR, lists solely in-frame clones and lacks some. The sample consists of 100,000 to 150,000 clones, roughly 63% of them appearing once. These data belong to a study of cytomegalovirus exposure and HLA in healthy donors. Study-level findings and limits: The study recorded over 150 TCR beta chains that were cytomegalovirus-associated.

Germline V lookup: CDR1 SNHLY, CDR2 FYNNEI. With 5 bases removed from V and 0 bases from J, the gap between germline ends came to 7 bases. The length of the CDR3 is 14 residues. This chain connects TRBV2 to TRBJ1-4; D is undetermined. Sequenced input: PBMCs. This receptor was obtained from a man aged 30-40 years in good health and CMV-seropositive. The DNA of the CDR3 is TGTGCCAGCAGTTATATGTCAACTAATGAAAAACTGTTTTTT. Translated: CASSYMSTNEKLFF.